This TCR beta chain was sequenced during a study of memory CD4+ T cells and cytomegalovirus serostatus. Clones were sequenced by immunoSEQ multiplex PCR, and TCRdb holds only the in-frame ones, with some missing. The sample has around 99,000 clones; around 80% are singletons. The sort gate was single viable CD3+CD4+CD8-CD45RO+ cells for memory CD4+ T cells. Germline lookup yields CDR1 KGHSH and CDR2 LQKENI. The CDR3 totals 16 residues. Trimming pared 2 bases from V and 0 bases from J, leaving 10 bases between. In regard to this clone: What it binds is unknown.

Notes on the study in general: About 40% of the roughly 150 known CMV-associated TCRbeta sequences appeared in CD4+ memory.

Sequenced input: memory CD4+ T cells from blood. The sequence was obtained from an adult in good health and CMV-seropositive. The rearrangement links TRBV18 to TRBJ2-2; the D is unclear. The CDR3 coding sequence is TGTGCCAGCTCACCATGGCAGATAGCGAACACCGGGGAGCTGTTTTTT. Its translation: CASSPWQIANTGELFF.